These T cell receptor beta chains were read from a single sample in a study of beta chain features in type 1 diabetes. Sequencing used immunoSEQ multiplex PCR; TCRdb keeps in-frame clones, though not all of them. Of about 160,000 clones in the sample, about 9% were seen once. Sequencing was carried out using central memory CD4+ T cells from blood. These receptors originate from a woman younger than 30 with type 1 diabetes. CDR3s leave out the opening cysteine and the closing phenylalanine or tryptophan.

V	CDR3
TRBV14	ASSQVRGFGTEAF
TRBV6-1	ASSGLNGVGYT
TRBV5-1	ASSLDANEKLF
TRBV11-3	ASSLVSTGELF
TRBV5-1	ASSAWTSGIGEQY
TRBV30	AWSVFSGSDTQY
TRBV12-5	ASGLDPTGTQY
TRBV2	ASSFGMGGQETQY
TRBV4-2	ASSQDKTSGRAFPYEQY
TRBV4-3	ASSQDSGGRGEF
TRBV30	ACQLGYTDTQY
TRBV19	ASSPSGRRNTGELF
TRBV5-1	ASSYRLAGVNNEQF
TRBV14	ASSQVQNYGYT
TRBV29-1	SVGQGPDQPQH
TRBV25-1	ASSEATGVGYT